This T cell receptor beta chain was identified during a study of early T cells in non-severe SARS-CoV-2 infection. For the study at large: Sequencing input comprised bulk RNA from unsorted whole blood; chain pairing was not available.

V trimming: 1 base; J trimming: 6 bases; junction bases outside the gene matches: 9. This CDR3 is built from 15 residues. Germline-derived CDR1 and CDR2 are LGHDT and YNNKEL (reference sequence). Comment on this clonotype: Its matching antigen is unknown.

The TCR library protocol attached unique molecular identifiers to the individual cDNA molecules. A single record per CDR3 protein comes from TCRdb applying MiXCR to the 5' RACE reads. In the table there are tens of thousands of distinct CDR3 sequences, less than 10% of which are singletons. Whole-study results and caveats: VDJdb matches were skewed toward anti-spike CD8 T cell responses.

The clonotype originates from an adult who was a healthcare worker with PCR-confirmed SARS-CoV-2 infection or an uninfected control (not recorded which). This chain uses TRBV3-1 with TRBJ2-7; TRBD2 aligns across 7 bases. Specimen: whole blood, collected at baseline. CDR3 region: CASSQVFAGVGEQYF. CDR3 nucleotides: TGTGCCAGCAGCCAAGTTTTTGCGGGGGTTGGCGAGCAGTACTTC.